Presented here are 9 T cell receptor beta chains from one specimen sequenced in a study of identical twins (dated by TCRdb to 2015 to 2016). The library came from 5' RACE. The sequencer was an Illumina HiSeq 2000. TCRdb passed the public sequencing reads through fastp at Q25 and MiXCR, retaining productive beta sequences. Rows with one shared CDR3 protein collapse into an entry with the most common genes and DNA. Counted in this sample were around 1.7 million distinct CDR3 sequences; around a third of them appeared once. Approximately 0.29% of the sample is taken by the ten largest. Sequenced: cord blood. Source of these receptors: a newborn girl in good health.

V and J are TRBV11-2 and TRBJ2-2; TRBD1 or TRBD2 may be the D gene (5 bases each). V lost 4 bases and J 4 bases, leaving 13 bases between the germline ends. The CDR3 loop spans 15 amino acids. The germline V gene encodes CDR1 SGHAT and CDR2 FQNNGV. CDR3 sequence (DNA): TGTGCCAGCAGCTCAAGTAGGGGACCCACCGGGGAGCTGTTTTTT. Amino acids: CASSSSRGPTGELFF. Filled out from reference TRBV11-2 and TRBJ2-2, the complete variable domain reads EAGVAQSPRYKIIEKRQSVAFWCNPISGHATLYWYQQILGQGPKLLIQFQNNGVVDDSQLPKDRFSAERLKGVDSTLKIQPAKLEDSAVYLCASSSSRGPTGELFFGEGSRLTVL.

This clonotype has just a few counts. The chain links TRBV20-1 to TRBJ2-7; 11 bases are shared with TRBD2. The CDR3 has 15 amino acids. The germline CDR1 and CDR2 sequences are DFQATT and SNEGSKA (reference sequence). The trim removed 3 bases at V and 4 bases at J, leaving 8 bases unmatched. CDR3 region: CSASLAGGRTYEQYF. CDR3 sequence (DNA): TGCAGTGCTAGTCTAGCGGGAGGTCGGACTTACGAGCAGTACTTC.

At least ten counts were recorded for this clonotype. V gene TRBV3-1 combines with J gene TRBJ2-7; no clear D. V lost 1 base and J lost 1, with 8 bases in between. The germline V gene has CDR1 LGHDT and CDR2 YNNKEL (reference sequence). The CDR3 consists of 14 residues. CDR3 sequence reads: CASSQVTGSYEQYF. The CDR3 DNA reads TGTGCCAGCAGCCAAGTGACGGGTTCCTACGAGCAGTACTTC.

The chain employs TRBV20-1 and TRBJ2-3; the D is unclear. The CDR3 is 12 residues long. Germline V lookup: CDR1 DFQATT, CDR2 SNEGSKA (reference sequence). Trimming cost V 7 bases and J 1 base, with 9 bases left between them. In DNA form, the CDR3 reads TGCAGTGGAAATCGGGGCACAGATACGCAGTATTTT. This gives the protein CSGNRGTDTQYF.

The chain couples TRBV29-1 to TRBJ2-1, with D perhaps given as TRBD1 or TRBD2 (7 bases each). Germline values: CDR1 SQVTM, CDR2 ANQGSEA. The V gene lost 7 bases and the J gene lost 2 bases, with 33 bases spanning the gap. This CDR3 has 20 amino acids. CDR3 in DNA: TGCAGCGCCCTGGGCAGGGGGGTGCCGGGCGGGAGCCTGACCTACAATGAGCAGTTCTTC. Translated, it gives CSALGRGVPGGSLTYNEQFF.

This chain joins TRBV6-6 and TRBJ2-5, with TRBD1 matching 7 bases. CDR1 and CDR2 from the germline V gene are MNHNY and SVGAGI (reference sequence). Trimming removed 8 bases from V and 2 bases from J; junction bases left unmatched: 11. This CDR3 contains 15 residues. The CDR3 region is CASSRTGDLQETQYF. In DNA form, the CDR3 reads TGTGCCAGCTCCCGAACAGGGGATCTACAAGAGACCCAGTACTTC.

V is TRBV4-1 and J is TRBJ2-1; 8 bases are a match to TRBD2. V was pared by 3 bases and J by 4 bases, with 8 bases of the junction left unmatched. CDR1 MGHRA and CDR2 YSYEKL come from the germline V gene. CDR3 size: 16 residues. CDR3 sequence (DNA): TGCGCCAGCAGCCATCTAGTAGCGGGATTGTACAATGAGCAGTTCTTC. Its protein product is CASSHLVAGLYNEQFF.

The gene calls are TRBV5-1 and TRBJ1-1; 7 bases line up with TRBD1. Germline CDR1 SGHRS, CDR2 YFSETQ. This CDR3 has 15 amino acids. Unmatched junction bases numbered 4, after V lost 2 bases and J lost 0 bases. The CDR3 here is CASSLHRGVNTEAFF. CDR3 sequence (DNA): TGCGCCAGCAGCTTACACAGGGGCGTGAACACTGAAGCTTTCTTT.

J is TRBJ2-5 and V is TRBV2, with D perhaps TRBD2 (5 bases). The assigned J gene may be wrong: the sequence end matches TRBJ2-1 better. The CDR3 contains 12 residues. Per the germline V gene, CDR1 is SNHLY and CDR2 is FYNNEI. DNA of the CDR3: TGTGCCATCGGACGGACTCAAGAGACCCAGTTCTTC. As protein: CAIGRTQETQFF.